This passage covers 30 T cell receptor beta chains from one sample sequenced in a study of blood T cell repertoires in COVID-19. The repertoire was sequenced with immunoSEQ multiplex PCR; TCRdb's copy has only in-frame clones and lacks some. The profile shows roughly 190,000 clones, 88% of them singletons. The specimen sequenced was peripheral blood. These receptors were taken from a man aged 25-45 years with acute or convalescent COVID-19.

This clone occurred a few times. V and J are TRBV6-5 and TRBJ2-1; the match to TRBD1 covers 11 bases. The CDR3 length is 16 residues. Germline V gene sequence: CDR1 MNHEY, CDR2 SVGAGI. The trim removed 4 bases at V and 7 bases at J, leaving 9 bases unmatched. The DNA for the CDR3 is TGTGCCAGCAGTTTGTCCGGGACAGGGGGATTAAATGAGCAGTTCTTC. It encodes CASSLSGTGGLNEQFF.

V gene TRBV27 combines with J gene TRBJ2-2, with 12 bases matching TRBD1. CDR3 length: 15 residues. With V trimmed by 4 bases and J by 7 bases, 4 bases remained unmatched. Germline V gene data show CDR1 as MNHEY and CDR2 as SMNVEV (reference sequence). The CDR3 protein is CASSYGTGGVGELFF. DNA of the CDR3: TGTGCCAGCAGTTATGGGACAGGGGGCGTCGGGGAGCTGTTTTTT.

This clone has just one count. J is TRBJ2-7 and V is TRBV12-3 or TRBV12-4, with D unclear. The CDR3 loop spans 11 amino acids. V shed 4 bases and J shed 5 bases, with 6 bases lying between them. The DNA for the CDR3 is TGTGCCAGCAGTTCTAACCACGAGCAGTACTTC. Amino acid sequence: CASSSNHEQYF.

The rearrangement uses TRBV19 and TRBJ2-1, with D unresolved. Germline loops: CDR1 LNHDA, CDR2 SQIVND (reference sequence). The CDR3 consists of 14 residues. Trimming stripped 1 base from V and 3 bases from J, with 7 bases between. Here the CDR3 reads CASSIGTGYNEQFF. The CDR3 DNA is TGTGCCAGTAGTATAGGAACTGGCTACAATGAGCAGTTCTTC.

The V call is TRBV4-1, the J call TRBJ1-2; no clear D gene. The CDR3 extends over 14 amino acids. Germline CDR1 MGHRA, CDR2 YSYEKL. The germline V and J ends were trimmed by 5 bases and 0 bases, with 10 bases remaining between them. The CDR3 region has the DNA TGCGCCAGCAGCGTCGGGAGCTCTAACTATGGCTACACCTTC. It encodes CASSVGSSNYGYTF.

The chain employs TRBV9 and TRBJ2-5, with a tentative D call TRBD1 (6 bases). The germline gives CDR1 SGDLS, CDR2 YYNGEE. The ends were cut back, 2 bases at V and 3 bases at J, with 11 bases in the middle. The CDR3 length is 14 residues. This CDR3 is CASSVGTPKETQYF. CDR3 sequence (DNA): TGTGCCAGCAGCGTCGGGACACCAAAAGAGACCCAGTACTTC.

This sequence joins TRBV10-1 and TRBJ1-3; 11 bases align to TRBD1. V was pared by 0 bases and J by 6 bases, with 4 bases of the junction left unmatched. CDR3 length: 16 amino acids. Germline CDR1 is WNHNN and CDR2 is SYGVQD (reference sequence). CDR3 sequence (DNA): TGCGCCAGCAGTGAGTCGTGGGACAGGGGGGAAAACACCATATATTTT. The encoded protein is CASSESWDRGENTIYF.

This chain links TRBV6-5 with TRBJ2-7; D uncertain. Looked up from germline, CDR1 is MNHEY and CDR2 is SVGAGI. There are 12 residues in the CDR3. Trimming removed 6 bases from V and 2 bases from J, with 8 bases in between. CDR3 coding DNA: TGTGCCAGCAGCAACGGTCCCTACGAGCAGTACTTC. Its protein product is CASSNGPYEQYF.

The chain combines TRBV19 with TRBJ1-1; D is undetermined. This CDR3 is built from 12 residues. CDR1 and CDR2 from the germline V gene are LNHDA and SQIVND (reference sequence). Trimming stripped 3 bases from V and 10 bases from J, with 12 bases between. The CDR3 coding sequence is TGTGCCAGTAGTATTTCCAGGCTTAGAGCTTTCTTT. Its translation: CASSISRLRAFF.

The rearrangement uses TRBV5-1 and TRBJ2-2; 7 bases line up with TRBD2. The CDR3 is made up of 14 amino acids. CDR1 is SGHRS, CDR2 YFSETQ, per germline. The ends lost 3 bases at V and 4 bases at J; junction bases unmatched: 3. CDR3 nucleotides: TGCGCCAGCAGCTGGGGGGGATTCACCGGGGAGCTGTTTTTT. Residues: CASSWGGFTGELFF.

J is TRBJ1-5 and V is TRBV6-6, with 7 bases lining up with TRBD1. CDR3 length: 16 residues. V dropped 4 bases and J dropped 5; count of bases not matched to a gene: 11. Germline V gives CDR1 MNHNY, CDR2 SVGAGI (reference sequence). CDR3 nucleotide sequence: TGTGCCAGCAGTTCCGAGACAGGGCCCAGATATCAGCCCCAGCATTTT. Encoded protein: CASSSETGPRYQPQHF.

This chain uses TRBV3-1 (or the pseudogene TRBV3-2) with TRBJ2-7; D perhaps matches TRBD2 (6 bases). CDR3 length: 14 amino acids. V was shortened by 4 bases and J by 6 bases, with 16 bases between the two germline ends. Germline V CDR1 and CDR2: LGHDT, YNNKEL (reference sequence). This chain's CDR3 is CASSRTPTRLEQYF. CDR3 bases: TGTGCCAGCAGCCGGACCCCGACTAGGCTCGAGCAGTACTTC.

V and J are TRBV27 and TRBJ1-1; D gene ambiguous. The V end lost 5 bases, the J end lost 3 bases, and 16 bases lay between the germline ends. The V gene's germline CDR1 is MNHEY and CDR2 SMNVEV (reference sequence). The CDR3 loop spans 15 amino acids. CDR3 nucleotide sequence: TGTGCCAGCAGTCCCGTGGCAGGCCGGTACACTGAAGCTTTCTTT. It codes for CASSPVAGRYTEAFF.

This clone showed up just once. This chain connects TRBV27 to TRBJ1-5, with D possibly matching TRBD1 (5 bases). Germline assignment: CDR1 MNHEY and CDR2 SMNVEV (reference sequence). The CDR3 extends over 13 amino acids. Trimming took 5 bases from V and 2 from J, leaving 7 bases between them. In nucleotides, the CDR3 is TGTGCCAGCAGTAAACAGGGCAATCAGCCCCAGCATTTT. Translation: CASSKQGNQPQHF.

The chain is built from TRBV18 and TRBJ1-2; 7 bases are shared with TRBD1. The CDR3 covers 15 residues. Germline V gene data show CDR1 as KGHSH and CDR2 as LQKENI. The trim removed 2 bases at V and 2 bases at J, leaving 5 bases unmatched. The CDR3 DNA follows: TGTGCCAGCTCACCAGTAACAGGGGCCAACTATGGCTACACCTTC. Protein: CASSPVTGANYGYTF.

The chain employs TRBV6-1 and TRBJ1-6; no reliable D call. V dropped 1 base and J dropped 9 bases, with 10 bases sitting between them. CDR1 and CDR2 (germline): MNHNS, SASEGT. The CDR3 is made up of 14 amino acids. CDR3 loop: CASSEVPRLSPLHF. As DNA, the CDR3 is TGTGCCAGCAGTGAAGTTCCCAGGCTTTCACCCCTCCACTTT.

This clone was counted a single time. This sequence joins TRBV9 and TRBJ2-7; D is undetermined. Germline CDR1 reads SGDLS; CDR2 reads YYNGEE. CDR3 length: 13 residues. V was cut by 2 bases and J by 0 bases, with 6 bases left in between. CDR3 sequence: CASSVGSSYEQYF. CDR3 nucleotide sequence: TGTGCCAGCAGCGTTGGCAGCTCCTACGAGCAGTACTTC.

Here the CDR3 reads CASSSSRVSGELFF. The CDR3 DNA reads TGTGCCAGCAGTTCATCACGGGTTTCCGGGGAGCTGTTTTTT. V gene TRBV6-5 combines with J gene TRBJ2-2; D gene unclear. This CDR3 contains 14 residues. The germline V gene has CDR1 MNHEY and CDR2 SVGAGI. Trimming shortened V by 4 bases and J by 6 bases, and 12 bases separated the two germline ends.

V gene TRBV29-1 combines with J gene TRBJ1-2; D gene uncertain. V lost 6 bases, J lost 6 bases, and 8 bases lay in between. The germline CDR1 and CDR2 sequences are SQVTM and ANQGSEA. This CDR3 comprises 10 residues. For the CDR3, the DNA is TGCAGCGTCCCCGGGGATGGCTACACCTTC. It yields the protein CSVPGDGYTF.

V usage is TRBV19 and J usage is TRBJ1-2; no clear D gene. V lost 3 bases and J 5 bases, leaving 10 bases between the germline ends. Germline values: CDR1 LNHDA, CDR2 SQIVND (reference sequence). The CDR3 extends over 13 amino acids. This chain's CDR3 is CASSIRQEYGYTF. CDR3 DNA: TGTGCCAGTAGTATTCGTCAGGAATATGGCTACACCTTC.

The V call is TRBV5-5, the J call TRBJ2-7, with a possible D match to TRBD2 (6 bases). Germline loops: CDR1 SGHKS, CDR2 YYEKEE (reference sequence). This CDR3 comprises 14 residues. V was pared by 2 bases and J by 4 bases, with 13 bases between. The CDR3 reads CASSFGGAEYEQYF. The CDR3 nucleotides read TGTGCCAGCAGCTTCGGCGGGGCGGAATACGAGCAGTACTTC. Full variable domain (remainder filled in from reference TRBV5-5 and TRBJ2-7): DAGVTQSPTHLIKTRGQQVTLRCSPISGHKSVSWYQQVLGQGPQFIFQYYEKEERGRGNFPDRFSARQFPNYSSELNVNALLLGDSALYLCASSFGGAEYEQYFGPGTRLTVT.

Details on this clone: No DNA is shown, since the ends of the CDR3 on it are uncertain; the CDR3 is the one TCRdb lists. This rearrangement joins TRBV28 to TRBJ1-1. In germline, CDR1 is MDHEN, CDR2 SYDVKM. The CDR3 has 14 residues if both end residues are counted. CDR3 residues: CASSLGMGGTEAFF.

This chain uses TRBV7-9 with TRBJ1-5; D unresolved. Germline CDR1 is SEHNR and CDR2 is FQNEAQ (reference sequence). The CDR3 extends over 14 amino acids. Trimming removed 1 base at V and 5 bases at J, with 9 bases between. CDR3 protein: CASSLVGDYQPQHF. The CDR3, as DNA: TGTGCCAGCAGCTTAGTAGGCGACTATCAGCCCCAGCATTTT.

V gene TRBV19 combines with J gene TRBJ1-5; unclear D gene. This CDR3 region has 14 residues. V dropped 3 bases and J dropped 1 base, with 7 bases sitting between them. Germline CDR1 is LNHDA and CDR2 is SQIVND (reference sequence). The CDR3: CASSIRGSNQPQHF. CDR3 coding DNA: TGTGCCAGTAGTATTCGAGGGAGCAATCAGCCCCAGCATTTT. Supplemented by reference TRBV19 and TRBJ1-5, the full variable domain reads DGGITQSPKYLFRKEGQNVTLSCEQNLNHDAMYWYRQDPGQGLRLIYYSQIVNDFQKGDIAEGYSVSREKKESFPLTVTSAQKNPTAFYLCASSIRGSNQPQHFGDGTRLSIL.

The CDR3 is CASIRTPTNEKLFF. In DNA, the CDR3 is TGTGCCAGCATCCGGACACCAACTAATGAAAAACTGTTTTTT. The J gene is TRBJ1-4, the V gene TRBV2; a weak D match, TRBD1 (5 bases). Germline lookup yields CDR1 SNHLY and CDR2 FYNNEI. The length of the CDR3 is 14 residues. Trimming took off 7 bases at V and 0 bases at J, with 9 bases between the two ends.

As DNA, the CDR3 is TGTGCCAGCGGAAACAGGGGTCAAGAGACCCAGTACTTC. Protein: CASGNRGQETQYF. The rearrangement joins TRBV4-2 to TRBJ2-5; 7 bases line up with TRBD1. Per the germline V gene, CDR1 is LGHNA and CDR2 is YNFKEQ. The CDR3 extends over 13 amino acids. Trimming removed 8 bases from V and 2 bases from J; junction bases left unmatched: 5.

The chain recombines TRBV28 with TRBJ1-2; TRBD1 matches at 10 bases. Germline trimming cut 10 bases from V and 6 bases from J; bases unmatched to any gene: 11. The CDR3 contains 14 residues. Germline lookup yields CDR1 MDHEN and CDR2 SYDVKM. The chain's CDR3 is CATVSGTGADGYTF. DNA of the CDR3: TGTGCCACCGTCTCCGGGACAGGGGCCGATGGCTACACCTTC.

The chain is built from TRBV13 and TRBJ2-4; 8 positions match TRBD1. The CDR3 runs 15 residues. V lost 1 base, J lost 3 bases, and 2 bases stayed unmatched. Germline CDR1 and CDR2: PRHDT and FYEKMQ (reference sequence). CDR3 DNA: TGTGCCAGCAGCTTAGTTGGGACAGGCAAAAACATTCAGTACTTC. It specifies CASSLVGTGKNIQYF.

V is TRBV5-1 and J is TRBJ2-3, with a tentative D call TRBD2 (6 bases). The CDR3 has 14 amino acids. Per germline, CDR1 SGHRS and CDR2 YFSETQ. V dropped 3 bases and J dropped 2 bases, with 10 bases sitting between them. CDR3 protein: CASSSGVNTDTQYF. The CDR3 DNA reads as TGCGCCAGCAGCTCGGGGGTAAACACAGATACGCAGTATTTT. Full variable domain (rest looked up from reference TRBV5-1 and TRBJ2-3): KAGVTQTPRYLIKTRGQQVTLSCSPISGHRSVSWYQQTPGQGLQFLFEYFSETQRNKGNFPGRFSGRQFSNSRSEMNVSTLELGDSALYLCASSSGVNTDTQYFGPGTRLTVL.

The chain is built from TRBV6-5 and TRBJ2-7; the D is unclear. Germline V gene lookup returns CDR1 MNHEY and CDR2 SVGAGI. The CDR3 spans 15 residues. The V end lost 6 bases, the J end lost 1 base, and 16 bases lay between the germline ends. CDR3 residues: CASRGSTPFSYEQYF. CDR3 bases: TGTGCCAGCAGAGGTTCGACTCCCTTTTCCTACGAGCAGTACTTC.